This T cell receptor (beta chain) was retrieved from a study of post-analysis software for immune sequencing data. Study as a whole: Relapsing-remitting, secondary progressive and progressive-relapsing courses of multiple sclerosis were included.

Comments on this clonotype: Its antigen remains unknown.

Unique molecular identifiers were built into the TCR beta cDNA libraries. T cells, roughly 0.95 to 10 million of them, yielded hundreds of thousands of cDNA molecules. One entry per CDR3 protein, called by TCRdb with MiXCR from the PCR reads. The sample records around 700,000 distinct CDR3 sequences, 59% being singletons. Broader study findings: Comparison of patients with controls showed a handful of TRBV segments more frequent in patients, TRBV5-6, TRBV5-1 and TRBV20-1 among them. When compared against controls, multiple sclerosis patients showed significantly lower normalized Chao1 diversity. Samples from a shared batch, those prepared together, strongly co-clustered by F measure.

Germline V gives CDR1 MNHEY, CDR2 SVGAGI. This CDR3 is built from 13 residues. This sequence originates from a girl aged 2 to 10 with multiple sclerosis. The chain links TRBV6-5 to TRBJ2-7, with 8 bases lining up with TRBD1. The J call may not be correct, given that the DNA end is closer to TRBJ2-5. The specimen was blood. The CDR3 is CASSRQGKETQYF. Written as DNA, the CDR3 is TGTGCCAGCAGTCGACAGGGGAAGGAGACCCAGTACTTC.